The clone carrying this T cell receptor beta chain was seen only a few times. Its target is not known. These data originate in a study of T cell repertoires in cytomegalovirus infection. MiXCR, applied by TCRdb to the reads, yields one record per CDR3 protein. The sample gives about 89,000 distinct CDR3 sequences, 25% to 35% of which show up once; roughly 70% is in the top ten. Germline CDR1 is SGHDT and CDR2 is YYEEEE. V lost 0 bases to trimming and J lost 8 bases, with 11 bases between them. This CDR3 spans 13 amino acids. This specimen consisted of CD8+ T cells from cultured PBMCs, obtained from culture after CMV antigen stimulation. This TCR derives from a human donor in good health (CMV status not recorded). Some clones in this sample may be carry-over from other donors' samples. This chain links TRBV5-6 with TRBJ1-1; no clear D. This CDR3 reads CASSLGGPSEAFF. The CDR3 nucleotides read TGTGCCAGCAGCTTGGGAGGGCCGTCCGAAGCTTTCTTT. The full variable domain, in which reference TRBV5-6 and TRBJ1-1 provide the parts outside the CDR3, is DAGVTQSPTHLIKTRGQQVTLRCSPKSGHDTVSWYQQALGQGPQFIFQYYEEEERQRGNFPDRFSGHQFPNYSSELNVNALLLGDSALYLCASSLGGPSEAFFGQGTRLTVV.